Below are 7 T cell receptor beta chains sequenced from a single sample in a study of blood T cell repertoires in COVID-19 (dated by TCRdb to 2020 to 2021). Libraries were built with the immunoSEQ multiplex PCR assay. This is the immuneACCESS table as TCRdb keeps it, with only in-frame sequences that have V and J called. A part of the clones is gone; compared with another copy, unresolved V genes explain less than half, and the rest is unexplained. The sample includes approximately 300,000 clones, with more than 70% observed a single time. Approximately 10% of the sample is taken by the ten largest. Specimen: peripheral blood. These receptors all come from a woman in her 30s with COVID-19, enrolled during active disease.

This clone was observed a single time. The CDR3 DNA follows: TGTGCCACCAGTGACGATCGGACTAGCGGGAGTCACTCCTACAATGAGCAGTTCTTC. This sequence encodes CATSDDRTSGSHSYNEQFF. The rearrangement joins TRBV24-1 to TRBJ2-1; 13 nucleotides align to TRBD2. The junction had 8 bases not matched to a gene; V was cut back by 4 bases and J by 0 bases. CDR3 length equals 19 residues. Germline V gene lookup returns CDR1 KGHDR and CDR2 SFDVKD.

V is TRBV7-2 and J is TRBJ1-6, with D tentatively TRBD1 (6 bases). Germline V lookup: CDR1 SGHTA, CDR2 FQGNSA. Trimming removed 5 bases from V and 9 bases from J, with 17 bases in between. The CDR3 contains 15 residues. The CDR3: CASSPWSGVVSPLHF. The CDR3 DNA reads TGTGCCAGCAGCCCCTGGTCAGGGGTCGTTTCACCCCTCCACTTT.

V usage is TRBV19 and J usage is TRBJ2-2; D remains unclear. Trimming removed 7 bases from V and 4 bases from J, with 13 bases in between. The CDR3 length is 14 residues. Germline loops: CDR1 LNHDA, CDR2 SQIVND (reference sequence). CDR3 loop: CASMSVVTTGELFF. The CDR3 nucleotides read TGTGCCAGTATGTCAGTGGTAACCACCGGGGAGCTGTTTTTT.

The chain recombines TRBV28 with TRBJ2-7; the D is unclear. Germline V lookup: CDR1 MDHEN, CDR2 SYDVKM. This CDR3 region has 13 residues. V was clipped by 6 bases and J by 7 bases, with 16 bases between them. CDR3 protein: CASSPVGPWEQYF. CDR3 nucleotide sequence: TGTGCCAGCAGCCCGGTTGGGCCGTGGGAGCAGTACTTC.

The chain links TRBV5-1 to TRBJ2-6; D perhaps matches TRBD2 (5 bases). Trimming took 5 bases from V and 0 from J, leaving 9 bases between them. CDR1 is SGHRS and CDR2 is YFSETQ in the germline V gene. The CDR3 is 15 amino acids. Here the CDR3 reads CASRRAASGANVLTF. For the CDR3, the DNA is TGCGCCAGCAGGAGGGCAGCCTCTGGGGCCAACGTCCTGACTTTC.

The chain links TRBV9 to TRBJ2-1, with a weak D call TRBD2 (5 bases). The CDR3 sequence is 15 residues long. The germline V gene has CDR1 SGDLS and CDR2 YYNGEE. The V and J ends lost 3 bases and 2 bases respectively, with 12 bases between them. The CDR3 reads CASSGEGETYNEQFF. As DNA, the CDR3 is TGTGCCAGCAGCGGAGAGGGAGAGACCTACAATGAGCAGTTCTTC. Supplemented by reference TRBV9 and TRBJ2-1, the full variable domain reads DSGVTQTPKHLITATGQRVTLRCSPRSGDLSVYWYQQSLDQGLQFLIQYYNGEERAKGNILERFSAQQFPDLHSELNLSSLELGDSALYFCASSGEGETYNEQFFGPGTRLTVL.

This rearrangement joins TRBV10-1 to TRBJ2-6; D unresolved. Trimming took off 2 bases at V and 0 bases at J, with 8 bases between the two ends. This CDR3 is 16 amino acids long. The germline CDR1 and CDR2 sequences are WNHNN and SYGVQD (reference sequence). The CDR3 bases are TGCGCCAGCAGTGAGCACAGAGCCTCTGGGGCCAACGTCCTGACTTTC. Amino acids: CASSEHRASGANVLTF.